Following are 10 T cell receptor beta chains from one sample sequenced in a study of blood T cells in healthy people across ages. Next came a second PCR, run for about 6 to 11 cycles, which used a sample-barcoded 5' primer along with a J-beta primer mix. TCRdb re-called the 5' RACE reads with MiXCR, one entry per CDR3 protein. Found here are roughly 500,000 distinct CDR3 sequences, roughly a quarter of them singletons; the top ten hold around 20%. The sample consisted of blood. Receptor source: a woman aged 70-85 years in good health.

This clonotype was seen a few times. V and J are TRBV29-1 and TRBJ2-5; D not resolved. CDR1 is SQVTM and CDR2 is ANQGSEA in the germline V gene. The CDR3 is 11 amino acids. Trimming cost V 7 bases and J 5 bases, with 11 bases left between them. The DNA for the CDR3 is TGCAGCGCCACTGGCCAGGAGACCCAGTACTTC. This codes for CSATGQETQYF.

A few counts support this clonotype. The chain employs TRBV10-3 and TRBJ1-4, with D unresolved. V dropped 0 bases and J dropped 5 bases, with 16 bases sitting between them. CDR1 is ENHRY, CDR2 SYGVKD, per germline. There are 17 residues in the CDR3. The CDR3 DNA sequence: TGTGCCATCAGTGAGTCGAGGGCGTCCGCAGGCAATGAAAAACTGTTTTTT. This gives the protein CAISESRASAGNEKLFF.

The chain carries TRBV7-9 and TRBJ2-1; 11 positions agree with TRBD2. Germline CDR1 is SEHNR and CDR2 is FQNEAQ (reference sequence). Germline trimming cut 0 bases from V and 4 bases from J; bases unmatched to any gene: 5. The CDR3 is made up of 17 amino acids. The CDR3 nucleotides are TGTGCCAGCAGCTTAGCCGGACTAGCGGGTAATTACAATGAGCAGTTCTTC. This encodes CASSLAGLAGNYNEQFF. Supplemented by reference TRBV7-9 and TRBJ2-1, the full variable domain reads DTGVSQNPRHKITKRGQNVTFRCDPISEHNRLYWYRQTLGQGPEFLTYFQNEAQLEKSRLLSDRFSAERPKGSFSTLEIQRTEQGDSAMYLCASSLAGLAGNYNEQFFGPGTRLTVL.

In its sample, this clonotype was seen a few times. A junction boundary mismatches the germline segment, possibly from a read error. The chain has TRBV12-3 or TRBV12-4 and TRBJ2-7; 9 positions match TRBD1. The CDR3 totals 17 residues. The CDR3 loop reads CAGRPGQGLPGSYEQYF. CDR3 in DNA: TGTGCCGGCAGACCCGGACAGGGGCTCCCTGGTTCCTACGAGCAGTACTTC.

This chain links TRBV20-1 with TRBJ2-1, with a possible D match to TRBD2 (6 bases). CDR3 size: 14 residues. The V gene's germline CDR1 is DFQATT and CDR2 SNEGSKA (reference sequence). V lost 4 bases, J lost 4 bases, and 14 bases lay in between. The CDR3 sequence is CSAKRLAQYNEQFF. DNA of the CDR3: TGCAGTGCTAAAAGGCTAGCGCAGTACAATGAGCAGTTCTTC.

In its sample, this clonotype was seen many times. The chain is built from TRBV12-3 or TRBV12-4 and TRBJ1-2; D gene ambiguous. The CDR3 runs to 13 residues. The germline V and J ends were trimmed by 6 bases and 6 bases, with 14 bases remaining between them. CDR3 DNA sequence: TGTGCCAGCAGAGGACGGATTTTGAATGGCTACACCTTC. This translates into CASRGRILNGYTF.

This clonotype was counted a few times. V gene TRBV7-2 combines with J gene TRBJ2-7, with D possibly being TRBD2 (5 bases). Trimming stripped 3 bases from V and 5 bases from J, with 8 bases between. Germline CDR1 SGHTA, CDR2 FQGNSA. This CDR3 contains 12 residues. CDR3: CASSFYGNEQYF. The CDR3 DNA reads as TGTGCCAGCAGCTTTTACGGGAACGAGCAGTACTTC.

The J gene is TRBJ2-5, the V gene TRBV2; no reliable D call. Trimming removed 3 bases at V and 7 bases at J, with 6 bases between. Germline V gene lookup returns CDR1 SNHLY and CDR2 FYNNEI. The CDR3 is 11 amino acids. The CDR3 bases are TGTGCCAGCAGTGACCCCCGGACCCAGTACTTC. The encoded protein is CASSDPRTQYF.

The chain couples TRBV7-8 to TRBJ2-7; D remains unclear. The germline V and J ends were trimmed by 1 base and 0 bases, with 10 bases remaining between them. This CDR3 has 15 amino acids. Germline loops: CDR1 SGHVS, CDR2 FQNEAQ. This chain's CDR3 is CASSLESESSYEQYF. CDR3 coding DNA: TGTGCCAGCAGCTTAGAGTCTGAGAGCTCCTACGAGCAGTACTTC.

This clonotype was detected a few times. The chain joins TRBV12-3 or TRBV12-4 to TRBJ1-5; D remains ambiguous. CDR3 length equals 13 residues. V lost 6 bases to trimming and J lost 6 bases, with 12 bases between them. CDR3: CASRKEVRQPQHF. The CDR3 DNA is TGTGCCAGCAGGAAAGAGGTTCGTCAGCCCCAGCATTTT.